What follows are 31 T cell receptor beta chains derived from one specimen sequenced in a study of cytomegalovirus exposure and HLA in healthy donors. The repertoire was sequenced with immunoSEQ multiplex PCR; TCRdb's copy has only in-frame clones and lacks some. The table records tens of thousands of clones, about 97% of them present only once. Sample: PBMCs. The receptor source for this set is a woman aged 18-29 years in good health and CMV-seropositive.

The J gene is TRBJ2-2, the V gene TRBV2; 7 nucleotides line up with TRBD2. The CDR3 covers 15 residues. CDR1 SNHLY and CDR2 FYNNEI come from the germline V gene. V gave up 7 bases and J gave up 6 bases; unmatched junction bases: 11. The chain's CDR3 is CASTALGGGAGELFF. The CDR3 nucleotides are TGTGCCAGCACGGCGTTGGGGGGAGGGGCCGGGGAGCTGTTTTTT.

The chain combines TRBV5-5 with TRBJ2-7, with 7 positions matching TRBD1. Unmatched junction bases numbered 9, after V lost 4 bases and J lost 11 bases. Germline V gene sequence: CDR1 SGHKS, CDR2 YYEKEE (reference sequence). This CDR3 spans 12 amino acids. For the CDR3, the DNA is TGTGCCAGCAGCATTTCGGACGGACAGGAGTACTTC. As protein: CASSISDGQEYF.

The J gene is TRBJ1-5, the V gene TRBV29-1, with D unclear. Trimming shortened V by 4 bases and J by 2 bases, and 12 bases separated the two germline ends. The CDR3 covers 14 residues. The germline CDR1 and CDR2 sequences are SQVTM and ANQGSEA. This CDR3 reads CSVGDGGGNQPQHF. CDR3 DNA: TGCAGCGTTGGTGACGGCGGAGGCAATCAGCCCCAGCATTTT.

The V call is TRBV27, the J call TRBJ2-7; 11 bases agree with TRBD2. The germline CDR1 and CDR2 sequences are MNHEY and SMNVEV (reference sequence). The CDR3 has 18 amino acids. The V and J ends lost 3 bases and 0 bases, in that order; junction bases with no gene match: 10. Here the CDR3 reads CASSLSASGRPSSYEQYF. For the CDR3, the DNA is TGTGCCAGCAGTTTGTCCGCTAGCGGGAGGCCTTCCTCCTACGAGCAGTACTTC.

V usage is TRBV30 and J usage is TRBJ1-4, with unresolved D. The CDR3 runs 13 residues. Germline V gene data show CDR1 as GTSNPN and CDR2 as SVGIG (reference sequence). Trimming took off 2 bases at V and 7 bases at J, with 11 bases between the two ends. CDR3 coding DNA: TGTGCCTGGAGTAGGCTAGGAGGTGAAAAACTGTTTTTT. Protein sequence: CAWSRLGGEKLFF.

CDR3 coding DNA: TGTGCCAGCAGCCCCATCAACCGAGCGGGAGCATACAATGAGCAGTTCTTC. Protein product: CASSPINRAGAYNEQFF. V is TRBV11-1 and J is TRBJ2-1; 8 nucleotides match TRBD2. From germline, CDR1 is SGHAT and CDR2 FQDESV (reference sequence). This CDR3 spans 17 amino acids. V shed 5 bases and J 4 bases; nucleotides not matched to a gene: 13.

CDR3 protein: CASSEGLAGAPGELFF. The CDR3 DNA follows: TGTGCCAGCAGTGAGGGACTAGCGGGAGCACCCGGGGAGCTGTTTTTT. The J gene is TRBJ2-2, the V gene TRBV6-4; TRBD2 matches at 14 bases. Germline CDR1 is MRHNA and CDR2 is SNTAGT. CDR3 length equals 16 residues. Germline trimming cut 3 bases from V and 6 bases from J; bases unmatched to any gene: 3.

The chain is built from TRBV29-1 and TRBJ2-2, with D uncertain. This CDR3 region has 11 residues. Deletions cut 6 bases from V and 5 bases from J, with 7 bases between. The V gene's germline CDR1 is SQVTM and CDR2 ANQGSEA. The CDR3 region has the DNA TGCAGCGTACTAAAGACCGGGGAGCTGTTTTTT. It translates to CSVLKTGELFF.

The V call is TRBV6-4, the J call TRBJ2-2; D ambiguous. Trimming removed 4 bases at V and 6 bases at J, with 9 bases between. The CDR3 consists of 13 residues. Looked up from germline, CDR1 is MRHNA and CDR2 is SNTAGT. The CDR3 region has the DNA TGTGCCAGCAGTGGCCTAGAGGCCGGGGAGCTGTTTTTT. It encodes CASSGLEAGELFF.

The rearrangement uses TRBV6-5 and TRBJ2-4, with 8 bases fitting TRBD1. Germline trimming cut 6 bases from V and 11 bases from J; bases unmatched to any gene: 6. The CDR3 runs 12 residues. Germline lookup yields CDR1 MNHEY and CDR2 SVGAGI. CDR3 coding DNA: TGTGCCAGCAGCCCGGACAGGGCCCTTCAGTACTTC. It encodes CASSPDRALQYF.

This chain connects TRBV15 to TRBJ2-1; 9 bases map to TRBD2. The J segment lost 2 bases and the V segment lost 1 base, leaving 0 bases of the junction unmatched. Germline CDR1 is LNHNV and CDR2 is YYDKDF (reference sequence). This CDR3 has 15 amino acids. CDR3 coding DNA: TGTGCCACCAGCAGAGCTAGCGGGGCCTACAATGAGCAGTTCTTC. Encoded protein: CATSRASGAYNEQFF.

The V and J genes are TRBV10-1 and TRBJ2-2; D might be TRBD2 (6 bases). Germline V gives CDR1 WNHNN, CDR2 SYGVQD (reference sequence). The CDR3 consists of 17 residues. V gave up 0 bases and J gave up 1 base, with 12 bases separating them. The CDR3 protein is CASSESKLGLNTGELFF. CDR3 coding DNA: TGCGCCAGCAGTGAGTCGAAACTGGGACTGAACACCGGGGAGCTGTTTTTT.

The DNA for the CDR3 is TGTGCCAGCAGCGTAGGGCTAGCGGCCCCCTACGAGCAGTACTTC. Protein: CASSVGLAAPYEQYF. This chain connects TRBV9 to TRBJ2-7, with 7 positions matching TRBD2. Germline assignment: CDR1 SGDLS and CDR2 YYNGEE. The J segment lost 2 bases and the V segment lost 0 bases, leaving 5 bases of the junction unmatched. This CDR3 region has 15 residues.

The rearrangement links TRBV5-1 to TRBJ1-2; 7 nucleotides match TRBD1. Germline V gene sequence: CDR1 SGHRS, CDR2 YFSETQ. V shed 3 bases, J shed 8 bases, and the junction held 10 bases outside the gene matches. CDR3 size: 14 residues. The CDR3, as DNA: TGCGCCAGCAGCTCGACACAGGGGACGCGGGGCTACACCTTC. Translated, it gives CASSSTQGTRGYTF.

The chain is built from TRBV2 and TRBJ2-2; D remains unclear. The germline V gene has CDR1 SNHLY and CDR2 FYNNEI. The ends were cut back, 6 bases at V and 7 bases at J, with 12 bases in the middle. The CDR3 contains 13 residues. The CDR3 nucleotides are TGTGCCAGCAGATATGGGCAGGTCGGGGAGCTGTTTTTT. Translated, it gives CASRYGQVGELFF.

The chain combines TRBV28 with TRBJ2-7, with TRBD2 as a possible D gene (6 bases). The germline V and J ends were trimmed by 3 bases and 1 base, with 10 bases remaining between them. The germline V gene encodes CDR1 MDHEN and CDR2 SYDVKM. This CDR3 region has 14 residues. The CDR3 coding sequence is TGTGCCAGCAGTTTGCGGGACGGTTCCTACGAGCAGTACTTC. It encodes CASSLRDGSYEQYF.

CDR3 in DNA: TGTGCCAGCAGAGGGACTAGCGGGAGAACAGATACGCAGTATTTT. Translation: CASRGTSGRTDTQYF. The V and J genes are TRBV6-5 and TRBJ2-3, with 14 bases identical to TRBD2. The CDR3 is made up of 15 amino acids. Trimming removed 6 bases from V and 3 bases from J; junction bases left unmatched: 2. Germline V CDR1 and CDR2: MNHEY, SVGAGI.

This clone was detected only once. Other DNA sequences in the same sample also yield this CDR3. The chain recombines TRBV6-1 with TRBJ2-7, with 11 bases fitting TRBD2. The V gene end was trimmed by 6 bases and the J gene end by 0 bases; junction bases not matched to a gene: 1. This CDR3 has 14 residues. Germline V gene data show CDR1 as MNHNS and CDR2 as SASEGT. The CDR3 is CASSGTSGSYEQYF. The CDR3 DNA reads as TGTGCCAGCAGCGGGACTAGCGGCTCCTACGAGCAGTACTTC.

The gene calls are TRBV27 and TRBJ1-5, with a possible D match to TRBD1 (5 bases). Per germline, CDR1 MNHEY and CDR2 SMNVEV (reference sequence). This CDR3 region has 15 residues. Trimming removed 2 bases from V and 7 bases from J, with 15 bases in between. CDR3 DNA sequence: TGTGCCAGCAGTTTAGGGGACGGTGCGGGGCAGCCCCAGCATTTT. It codes for CASSLGDGAGQPQHF.

Regarding this clone: This CDR3 is missing its conserved last phenylalanine or tryptophan, likely due to a read error. The limits of the CDR3 on the DNA are not certain, so only TCRdb's listed CDR3 is given. This sequence joins TRBV2 and TRBJ1-2; the D segment call TRBD1 is taken from the table without a DNA check. From its first to its last residue, the CDR3 has 9 amino acids. Germline CDR1 SNHLY, CDR2 FYNNEI. The CDR3 sequence: CASSDGTRG.

The CDR3 sequence is CASKTQGSNQPQHF. The CDR3 DNA sequence: TGTGCCAGTAAGACACAGGGGAGCAATCAGCCCCAGCATTTT. The chain employs TRBV19 and TRBJ1-5; 7 bases are a match to TRBD1. Per the germline V gene, CDR1 is LNHDA and CDR2 is SQIVND (reference sequence). V trimming: 7 bases; J trimming: 1 base; junction bases outside the gene matches: 4. The CDR3 runs to 14 residues.

The rearrangement uses TRBV4-2 and TRBJ2-7; TRBD1 matches 9 bases. This CDR3 is 14 amino acids long. J was trimmed by 6 bases and V by 5 bases; bases with no gene match: 8. Germline V gene lookup returns CDR1 LGHNA and CDR2 YNFKEQ. DNA of the CDR3: TGTGCCAGCAGCTCACCGGGACAGGGCTTCGAGCAGTACTTC. Protein sequence: CASSSPGQGFEQYF.

V is TRBV29-1 and J is TRBJ1-1, with no clear D. V was trimmed by 5 bases and J by 4 bases, leaving 14 bases between them. The CDR3 totals 13 residues. Per germline, CDR1 SQVTM and CDR2 ANQGSEA. In nucleotides, the CDR3 is TGCAGCGTTTCGTTTAGCCGGGGCACTGAAGCTTTCTTT. Translating gives CSVSFSRGTEAFF.

The V and J genes are TRBV5-1 and TRBJ1-1; TRBD1 aligns across 8 bases. The CDR3 has 16 amino acids. CDR1 is SGHRS, CDR2 YFSETQ, per germline. The V and J ends lost 4 bases and 1 base, in that order; junction bases with no gene match: 9. The DNA for the CDR3 is TGCGCCAGCAGCCCCCTGTGGGGACAGGCGAACACTGAAGCTTTCTTT. This gives the protein CASSPLWGQANTEAFF.

The chain couples TRBV9 to TRBJ1-4; a weak D match, TRBD1 (5 bases). Trimming cost V 1 base and J 7 bases, with 14 bases left between them. Germline CDR1 SGDLS, CDR2 YYNGEE. The CDR3 sequence is 15 residues long. The CDR3 protein is CASSVNLGRGEKLFF. The CDR3 DNA reads TGTGCCAGCAGCGTAAATCTGGGGAGGGGTGAAAAACTGTTTTTT. Filled out from reference TRBV9 and TRBJ1-4, the complete variable domain reads DSGVTQTPKHLITATGQRVTLRCSPRSGDLSVYWYQQSLDQGLQFLIQYYNGEERAKGNILERFSAQQFPDLHSELNLSSLELGDSALYFCASSVNLGRGEKLFFGSGTQLSVL.

The V and J genes are TRBV27 and TRBJ2-4, with 7 bases lining up with TRBD1. V shed 7 bases and J 0 bases; nucleotides not matched to a gene: 3. This CDR3 comprises 14 residues. The germline V gene encodes CDR1 MNHEY and CDR2 SMNVEV (reference sequence). The CDR3 here is CASTGGLAKNIQYF. CDR3 nucleotide sequence: TGTGCCAGCACAGGGGGTCTAGCCAAAAACATTCAGTACTTC.

The gene calls are TRBV5-6 and TRBJ1-2, with D unresolved. Germline CDR1 is SGHDT and CDR2 is YYEEEE. This CDR3 is 15 amino acids long. The V gene lost 0 bases and the J gene lost 3 bases, with 12 bases spanning the gap. The CDR3 reads CASSLAFRVDYGYTF. As DNA, the CDR3 is TGTGCCAGCAGCTTGGCGTTCCGGGTAGACTATGGCTACACCTTC.

This chain links TRBV6-4 with TRBJ2-3; 7 bases align to TRBD2. CDR1 is MRHNA, CDR2 SNTAGT, per germline. The ends lost 2 bases at V and 8 bases at J; junction bases unmatched: 10. This CDR3 has 15 amino acids. CDR3 residues: CASSDGLADAGTQYF. CDR3 nucleotides: TGTGCCAGCAGTGACGGTCTAGCGGATGCGGGTACGCAGTATTTT.

The chain recombines TRBV6-1 with TRBJ2-7; a possible D gene is TRBD1 (6 bases). CDR1 is MNHNS and CDR2 is SASEGT in the germline V gene. The CDR3 is 14 residues long. V was pared by 5 bases and J by 2 bases, with 13 bases between. The CDR3 region is CASSKQGTAYEQYF. CDR3 bases: TGTGCCAGCAGTAAACAGGGAACGGCCTACGAGCAGTACTTC.

V is TRBV5-1 and J is TRBJ2-2; 10 positions agree with TRBD2. This CDR3 comprises 16 residues. With 6 bases clipped from V and 2 bases from J, the junction kept 7 bases outside the gene matches. Germline CDR1 and CDR2: SGHRS and YFSETQ. CDR3 in DNA: TGCGCCAGCAAGGGCCGGACTAGCGGCAACACCGGGGAGCTGTTTTTT. Protein sequence: CASKGRTSGNTGELFF.

V is TRBV5-8 and J is TRBJ1-2; no reliable D call. Per germline, CDR1 SGHTS and CDR2 YDEGEE. The V gene lost 0 bases and the J gene lost 2 bases, with 11 bases spanning the gap. The CDR3 totals 15 residues. In DNA, the CDR3 is TGTGCCAGCAGCTTGGCGATGACAACCAACTATGGCTACACCTTC. Amino acids: CASSLAMTTNYGYTF.